This T cell receptor (beta chain) appears in the sequencing data of a study of cytomegalovirus exposure and HLA in healthy donors. Vbeta (60) and Jbeta (13) primers were used in the PCR. Libraries were prepared by immunoSEQ multiplex PCR; TCRdb keeps only in-frame clonotypes and omits some of them. There are a few hundred thousand clones in the sample; around 77% occur only once, and roughly 3% lies in the top ten. The J segment lost 4 bases and the V segment lost 3 bases, leaving 1 base of the junction unmatched. This CDR3 spans 14 amino acids. The germline gives CDR1 ENHRY, CDR2 SYGVKD. This clone was seen just once.

The sequencing input was PBMCs. The J gene is TRBJ2-5, the V gene TRBV10-3, with 11 bases identical to TRBD2. This TCR was sampled from a woman aged 30 to 39 in good health and CMV-seronegative. CDR3 in amino acids: CAISEGLAGETQYF. The CDR3, as DNA: TGTGCCATCAGTGAAGGACTAGCGGGAGAGACCCAGTACTTC.